This T cell receptor (beta chain) was sequenced during a study of neurological immune-mediated disorders. The cDNA came from 5'RACE with 10-nucleotide random UMIs. TCRdb processed the 5' RACE reads anew with MiXCR; each CDR3 protein has one entry. This repertoire shows 65,000 to 70,000 distinct CDR3 sequences, 3.9% found once; its top ten account for 1.3%. Per germline, CDR1 MNHEY and CDR2 SVGEGT. V lost 0 bases and J lost 11, with 13 bases in between. There are 13 residues in the CDR3. This clonotype was seen a few times. From 2 million PBMCs stored at -80 C, the unsorted libraries were generated. This chain connects TRBV6-2 or TRBV6-3 to TRBJ1-1, with D hard to call. The origin of this receptor is a man aged 25-45 years with multiple sclerosis. What was sequenced was PBMCs. The CDR3 loop is CASSYSTGTEAFF. The CDR3 DNA sequence: TGTGCCAGCAGTTACTCGACGGGCACAGAGGCTTTCTTT.